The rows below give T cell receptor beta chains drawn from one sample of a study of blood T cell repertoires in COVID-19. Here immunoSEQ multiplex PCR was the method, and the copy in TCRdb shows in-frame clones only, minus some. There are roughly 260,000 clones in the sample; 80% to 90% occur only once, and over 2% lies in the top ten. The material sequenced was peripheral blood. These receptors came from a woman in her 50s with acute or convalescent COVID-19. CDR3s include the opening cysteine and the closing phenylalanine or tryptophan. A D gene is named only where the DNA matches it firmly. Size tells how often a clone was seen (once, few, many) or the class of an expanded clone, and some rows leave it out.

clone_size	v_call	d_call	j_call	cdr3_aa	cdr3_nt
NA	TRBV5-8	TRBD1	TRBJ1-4	CASSTARQGAEKLFF	TGTGCCAGCAGCACCGCTCGACAGGGGGCTGAAAAACTGTTTTTT
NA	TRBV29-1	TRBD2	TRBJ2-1	CSVGRESGRAENEQFF	TGCAGCGTTGGCCGGGAAAGCGGGAGGGCGGAAAATGAGCAGTTCTTC
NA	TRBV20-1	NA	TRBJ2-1	CSASVSRAQFF	TGCAGTGCTAGTGTCTCGCGAGCGCAGTTCTTC
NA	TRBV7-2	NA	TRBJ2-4	CASSLGGAGKNIQYF	TGTGCCAGCAGCTTAGGCGGCGCCGGCAAAAACATTCAGTACTTC
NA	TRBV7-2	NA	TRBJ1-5	CASSLVSRVRDNQPQHF	TGTGCCAGCAGCTTAGTGTCTCGTGTCAGGGACAATCAGCCCCAGCATTTT
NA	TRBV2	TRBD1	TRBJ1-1	CASTREQGSDTEAFF	TGTGCCAGCACTAGGGAACAGGGGTCGGACACTGAAGCTTTCTTT
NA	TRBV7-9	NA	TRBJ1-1	CASSLGWGRRNTEAFF	TGTGCCAGCAGCCTGGGGTGGGGCAGGAGGAACACTGAAGCTTTCTTT
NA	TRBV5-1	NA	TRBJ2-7	CASSFLGIYEQYF	TGCGCCAGCAGCTTCCTGGGCATCTACGAGCAGTACTTC
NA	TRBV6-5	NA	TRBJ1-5	CATHRQAGGQPQHF	TGTGCCACTCACAGACAGGCCGGCGGTCAGCCCCAGCATTTT
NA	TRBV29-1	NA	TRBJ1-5	CSVQIASNQPQHF	TGCAGCGTTCAGATCGCTAGCAATCAGCCCCAGCATTTT
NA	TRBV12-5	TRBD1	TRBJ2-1	CASGLPPPGLKDRIRNEQFF	TGTGCTAGTGGTTTGCCACCACCGGGGCTGAAGGACAGGATAAGGAATGAGCAGTTCTTC
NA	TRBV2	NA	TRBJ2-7	CAINRDSYEQYF	TGTGCCATCAACAGGGACTCCTACGAGCAGTACTTC
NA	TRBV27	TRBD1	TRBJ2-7	CASSLLTGGAYEQYF	TGTGCCAGCAGTTTACTGACAGGGGGGGCCTACGAGCAGTACTTC
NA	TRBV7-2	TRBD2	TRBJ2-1	CASSWTSDRYNEQFF	TGTGCCAGCAGCTGGACTAGCGATAGGTACAATGAGCAGTTCTTC
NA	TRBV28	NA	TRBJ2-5	CASSGYAGTEETQYF	TGTGCCAGCAGTGGCTACGCGGGGACAGAAGAGACCCAGTACTTC
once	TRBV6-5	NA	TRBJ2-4	CASSHQGIAKNIQYF	TGTGCCAGCAGCCATCAGGGTATAGCCAAAAACATTCAGTACTTC
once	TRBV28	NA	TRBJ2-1	CASILNRSYNEQFF	TGTGCCAGCATCTTAAATAGGAGTTACAATGAGCAGTTCTTC
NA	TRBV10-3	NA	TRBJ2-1	CASTIRTRGYNEQFF	TGTGCCAGTACTATAAGGACTAGGGGGTACAATGAGCAGTTCTTC
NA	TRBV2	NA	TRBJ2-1	CASNGEIYNEQFF	TGTGCCAGCAACGGGGAGATCTACAATGAGCAGTTCTTC
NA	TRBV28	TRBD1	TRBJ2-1	CASRSGTGGWEQFF	TGTGCCAGCAGATCCGGGACAGGGGGTTGGGAGCAGTTCTTC
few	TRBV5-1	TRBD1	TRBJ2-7	CASSLGAGGAAYEQYF	TGCGCCAGCAGCTTGGGGGCAGGGGGCGCAGCCTACGAGCAGTACTTC
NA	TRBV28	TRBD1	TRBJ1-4	CASSFITGQGGSEKLFF	TGTGCCAGCAGTTTTATAACCGGACAGGGCGGGAGCGAAAAACTGTTTTTT
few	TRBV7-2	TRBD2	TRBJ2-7	CASSLRSSGPYEQYF	TGTGCCAGCAGCTTACGGTCTAGCGGACCCTACGAGCAGTACTTC
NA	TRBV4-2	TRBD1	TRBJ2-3	CASSQEGQGADTQYF	TGTGCCAGCAGCCAAGAGGGACAGGGCGCAGATACGCAGTATTTT
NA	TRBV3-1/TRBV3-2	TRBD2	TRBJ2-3	CASSASGRSIDTQYF	TGTGCCAGCAGCGCTAGCGGGAGATCGATAGATACGCAGTATTTT
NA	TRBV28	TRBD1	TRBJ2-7	CASSLNRGREQYF	TGTGCCAGCAGTTTAAACAGGGGACGGGAGCAGTACTTC
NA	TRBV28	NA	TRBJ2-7	CASSFSVHPGTNHEQYF	TGTGCCAGCAGTTTCTCCGTTCATCCCGGGACAAACCACGAGCAGTACTTC
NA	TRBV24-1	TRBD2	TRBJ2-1	CATSAATSGAYNEQFF	TGTGCCACCAGTGCCGCGACTAGCGGAGCCTACAATGAGCAGTTCTTC
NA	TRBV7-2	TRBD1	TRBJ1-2	CATAWGTGNYGYTF	TGTGCCACCGCTTGGGGGACAGGGAACTATGGCTACACCTTC
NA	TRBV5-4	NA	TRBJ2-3	CASSSHKGTDTQYF	TGTGCCAGCAGCTCCCACAAAGGCACAGATACGCAGTATTTT
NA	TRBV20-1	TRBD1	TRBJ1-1	CSASPGQGWAEAFF	TGCAGTGCTAGTCCCGGACAGGGCTGGGCTGAAGCTTTCTTT
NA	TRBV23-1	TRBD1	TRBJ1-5	CASSPWDRGTKQPQHF	TGCGCCAGCAGTCCCTGGGACAGGGGAACTAAGCAGCCCCAGCATTTT
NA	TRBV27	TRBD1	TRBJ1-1	CASSWTGGHTEAFF	TGTGCCAGCAGTTGGACAGGGGGCCACACTGAAGCTTTCTTT
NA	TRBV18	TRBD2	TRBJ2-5	CASSRGGETQYF	TGTGCCAGCTCACGCGGGGGAGAGACCCAGTACTTC
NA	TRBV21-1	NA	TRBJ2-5	CASSNTRLASGETQYF	TGTGCCAGCAGCAATACGAGACTAGCATCTGGGGAGACCCAGTACTTC
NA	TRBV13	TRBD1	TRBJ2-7	CASSRRQGAYEQYF	TGTGCCAGCAGCCGGCGACAGGGCGCCTACGAGCAGTACTTC
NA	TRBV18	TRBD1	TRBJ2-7	CASSPRQGEDEQYF	TGTGCCAGCTCCCCCAGACAGGGCGAGGACGAGCAGTACTTC
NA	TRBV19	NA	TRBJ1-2	CASRGSGVLGYTF	TGTGCCAGTAGGGGTTCTGGAGTATTAGGCTACACCTTC
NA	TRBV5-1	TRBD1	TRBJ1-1	CASSTGQGIVTEAFF	TGCGCCAGCAGCACCGGACAGGGGATAGTCACTGAAGCTTTCTTT
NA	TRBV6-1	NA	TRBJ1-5	CASSEDLTRQPQHF	TGTGCCAGCAGTGAAGATTTAACGCGTCAGCCCCAGCATTTT
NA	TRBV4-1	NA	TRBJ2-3	CASSQDLRADTQYF	TGCGCCAGCAGCCAAGATTTGAGGGCAGATACGCAGTATTTT
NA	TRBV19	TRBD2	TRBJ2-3	CATKALTSGSTDTQYF	TGTGCCACTAAGGCCCTGACTAGCGGTAGCACAGATACGCAGTATTTT
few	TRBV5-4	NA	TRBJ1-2	CASRRDIGYTF	TGTGCCAGCAGGAGGGACATTGGCTACACCTTC
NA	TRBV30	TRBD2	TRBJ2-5	CAWTKGLAGGIETQYF	TGTGCCTGGACCAAAGGACTAGCGGGAGGTATAGAGACCCAGTACTTC
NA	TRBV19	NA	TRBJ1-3	CASSLRSSGNTIYF	TGTGCCAGTAGTCTCCGGAGCTCTGGAAACACCATATATTTT